This TCR beta chain was found in a study of neurological immune-mediated disorders. TCRdb re-called the 5' RACE reads through MiXCR, storing one row per CDR3 protein. Of about 81,000 distinct CDR3 sequences listed, 3.5% to 4.5% are singletons. This clonotype showed up many times. Germline loops: CDR1 SGHRS, CDR2 YFSETQ. This CDR3 spans 15 amino acids. Trimming cost V 2 bases and J 0 bases, with 11 bases left between them. As for time point: longitudinal time-point 3. The chain has TRBV5-1 and TRBJ1-2; D gene ambiguous. The specimen sequenced was PBMCs. This TCR derives from a woman aged 55-70 years with multiple sclerosis. The CDR3 reads CASSFEGSPNYGYTF. Here the CDR3 DNA reads TGCGCCAGCAGCTTTGAAGGGTCCCCTAACTATGGCTACACCTTC.